This T cell receptor beta chain was sequenced during a study of CD8+ T cells in alopecia areata. The sequencing template was cDNA reverse transcribed from extracted RNA. The table came from immunoSEQ multiplex PCR; TCRdb's copy has only in-frame clones and leaves some out. Among 150,000 to 200,000 clones listed, 50% to 75% were seen once. This CDR3 contains 14 residues. V lost 3 bases and J 7 bases, leaving 10 bases between the germline ends. Per germline, CDR1 MGHRA and CDR2 YSYEKL. The gene calls are TRBV4-1 and TRBJ1-6; no definite D call. The clonotype was recovered from a human donor with alopecia areata. Sample: CD4+ T cells sorted from blood, taken at week 0. The CDR3 DNA follows: TGCGCCAGCAGCCATGCCTCAGAGAATTCACCCCTCCACTTT. Residues: CASSHASENSPLHF.